The present T cell receptor beta chain was sequenced within a study of T cells in Graves' hyperthyroidism and ophthalmopathy. General study results and limits: The majority of expanded thyroid clonotypes above 0.001 also appeared in blood.

In its sample, this clonotype was seen a few times. Antigen: not known. The CDR3 loop spans 13 amino acids. V dropped 6 bases and J dropped 7 bases, with 15 bases sitting between them. It was RNA transcripts that yielded the amplified TCR beta CDR3 regions. Primed by the HTBI set, a first-round RT-PCR was run on the TCR CDR3. TCRdb ran MiXCR on the multiplex PCR reads and lists one entry per CDR3 protein. The sample includes roughly 500,000 distinct CDR3 sequences, approximately 48% seen only once; the top ten take about 45%. The TCR originated in an adult woman with Graves' disease, either hyperthyroidism or ophthalmopathy (not recorded which). The gene calls are TRBV12-3 or TRBV12-4 and TRBJ1-2; no clear D. The sequenced sample consisted of peripheral blood or thyroid tissue (not recorded which). The CDR3 DNA is TGTGCCAGCAGGCACGTTGGACCCTCTGGCTACACCTTC. Protein: CASRHVGPSGYTF.